This is a list of T cell receptor beta chains from one sample in a study of cytomegalovirus exposure and HLA in healthy donors. Some clones are missing from TCRdb's copy, which holds only in-frame ones; the method was immunoSEQ multiplex PCR. The sample contains 35,000 to 40,000 clones, around nine tenths of which appear only once. Source material: PBMCs. Receptor source: a woman aged 18-29 years in good health and CMV-seronegative. CDR3s include the opening cysteine and the closing phenylalanine or tryptophan. D genes are given only for firm matches. Clone size is given for some rows only: seen once, a few or many times, or a class if the clone is expanded.

d_call,j_call,cdr3_length,v_call,clone_size,cdr3_nt,cdr3_aa
NA,TRBJ1-3,13,TRBV5-1,NA,TGCGCCAGCAGCCTCGCGCCTGGAAACACCATATATTTT,CASSLAPGNTIYF
NA,TRBJ2-7,16,TRBV7-2,NA,TGTGCCAGCAGCTCTAGTTCCCGTCAGGGATTCTACGAGCAGTACTTC,CASSSSSRQGFYEQYF
NA,TRBJ2-1,10,TRBV20-1,NA,TGCAGTGCTGGAACGGGGGTGGTGTTCTTC,CSAGTGVVFF
NA,TRBJ1-2,11,TRBV28,NA,TGTGCGTCCGGGGGGCACTATGGCTACACCTTC,CASGGHYGYTF
TRBD2,TRBJ2-5,14,TRBV7-2,NA,TGTGCCAGCAGCTCGGGACTAGCCCAAGAGACCCAGTACTTC,CASSSGLAQETQYF
TRBD1,TRBJ2-5,14,TRBV6-1,NA,TGTGCCAGCAGTGAAGGACAGGGTGTGGAGACCCAGTACTTC,CASSEGQGVETQYF
NA,TRBJ1-2,15,TRBV19,NA,TGTGCCAGTAGTCTCCGGACAGAGGTAAACTATGGCTACACCTTC,CASSLRTEVNYGYTF
NA,TRBJ1-4,14,TRBV5-5,NA,TGTGCCAGCAGCTTGGGACAAATTAATGAAAAACTGTTTTTT,CASSLGQINEKLFF
TRBD2,TRBJ2-7,15,TRBV7-3,NA,TGTGCCAGCAGCTTAAATGGGGGGGACGGCTACGAGCAGTACTTC,CASSLNGGDGYEQYF
NA,TRBJ2-7,14,TRBV27,NA,TGTGCCAGCAGTAGGACAGCGAGCTCCTACGAGCAGTACTTC,CASSRTASSYEQYF
NA,TRBJ2-7,16,TRBV14,few,TGTGCCAGCAGCCAAGAACCCAGGGATTTATTTAGCGAGCAGTACTTC,CASSQEPRDLFSEQYF
NA,TRBJ1-2,14,TRBV18,NA,TGTGCCAGCTCCTCCCTGGGAGGGGTGTCTGGCTACACCTTC,CASSSLGGVSGYTF
NA,TRBJ2-7,14,TRBV28,once,TGTGCCAGCAGTGAACCGGGACACCCCTACGAGCAGTACTTC,CASSEPGHPYEQYF
NA,TRBJ2-2,12,TRBV7-9,NA,TGTGCCAGCAGCTCTTCCACCGGGGAGCTGTTTTTT,CASSSSTGELFF
TRBD1,TRBJ1-4,12,TRBV2,NA,TGTGCCAGCAGTTGGGACAGGGAGAAACTGTTTTTT,CASSWDREKLFF
TRBD1,TRBJ2-5,17,TRBV5-1,NA,TGCGCCAGCAGCGACTTCAGCCGGGACAGGGGGCTGGAGACCCAGTACTTC,CASSDFSRDRGLETQYF
NA,TRBJ1-5,12,TRBV2,NA,TGTGCCAGCAGGAGCGGCAATCAGCCCCAGCATTTT,CASRSGNQPQHF
NA,TRBJ2-5,14,TRBV6-5,NA,TGTGCCAGCAGTTACAACGGACTGGGAGGGACCCAGTACTTC,CASSYNGLGGTQYF
NA,TRBJ2-7,14,TRBV4-1,NA,TGCGCCAGCAGCCTGGACGGGAGCTCCTACGAGCAGTACTTC,CASSLDGSSYEQYF
NA,TRBJ2-5,11,TRBV5-4,NA,TGTGCCAGCAGCGGAGGGGAGACCCAGTACTTC,CASSGGETQYF
NA,TRBJ2-3,17,TRBV27,NA,TGTGCCAGCAGTTTAAATGCGAGAGGGCCTGTCCCAGATACGCAGTATTTT,CASSLNARGPVPDTQYF
NA,TRBJ2-1,19,TRBV5-1,once,TGCGCCAGCAGCTTCGCGTTCTTTGACGTCGAGCGGGACAATGAGGAGCAGTTCTTC,CASSFAFFDVERDNEEQFF
NA,TRBJ1-4,11,TRBV28,NA,TGTGCCAGCAGCTTCAGAGAAAAACTGTTTTTT,CASSFREKLFF
TRBD1,TRBJ1-5,16,TRBV27,NA,TGTGCCAGCAGTTCCGATAGACAGGGAGCAAACCAGCCCCAGCATTTT,CASSSDRQGANQPQHF
TRBD2,TRBJ2-1,15,TRBV2,NA,TGTGCCAGCGACCCTAGCGGGAGGGCCCACAATGAGCAGTTCTTC,CASDPSGRAHNEQFF
TRBD2,TRBJ2-3,15,TRBV28,once,TGTGCCAGCAACAATAGCGGGAGAGGAACAGATACGCAGTATTTT,CASNNSGRGTDTQYF
TRBD2,TRBJ2-6,17,TRBV5-1,few,TGCGCCAGCAGCTTGGGCGGGAGCGACCCTGGGGCCAACGTCCTGACTTTC,CASSLGGSDPGANVLTF
TRBD2,TRBJ2-1,18,TRBV28,once,TGTGCCAGCAGTCCCGCCCAGGGACTAGCGGGAGTAGGGGATGAGCAGTTCTTC,CASSPAQGLAGVGDEQFF
TRBD1,TRBJ1-1,15,TRBV6-1,NA,TGTGCCAGCAGTGATGTAACAGGGGGGAACACTGAAGCTTTCTTT,CASSDVTGGNTEAFF
NA,TRBJ1-1,18,TRBV28,once,TGTGCCAGCAGTTTAATAGCGCCTCTCACAACCTTGAACACTGAAGCTTTCTTT,CASSLIAPLTTLNTEAFF
NA,TRBJ2-7,15,TRBV6-5,NA,TGTGCCAGCAGTTACCGGCAGGGCCGAAATTACGAGCAGTACTTC,CASSYRQGRNYEQYF
TRBD2,TRBJ2-1,17,TRBV7-6,NA,TGTGCCAGCAGCTCAACCCCTGGGACTAGCGGGAGCAATGAGCAGTTCTTC,CASSSTPGTSGSNEQFF
NA,TRBJ2-1,15,TRBV5-1,NA,TGCGCCAGCAGCTTGGAGGCAGGGAACTACAATGAGCAGTTCTTC,CASSLEAGNYNEQFF
NA,TRBJ1-5,16,TRBV15,NA,TGTGCCACCAGCGAGGTGGGTTTGCGAAGCAATCAGCCCCAGCATTTT,CATSEVGLRSNQPQHF
NA,TRBJ1-1,17,TRBV10-2,NA,TGCGCCAGCAGTGAGTCGAGAGGTTCCGCCGTGAACACTGAAGCTTTCTTT,CASSESRGSAVNTEAFF
TRBD1,TRBJ2-5,13,TRBV7-3,NA,TGTGCCAGCAGCTTGACAGGGGGAGAGACCCAGTACTTC,CASSLTGGETQYF
TRBD2,TRBJ2-7,14,TRBV6-5,NA,TGTGCCAGCAGCCGCGGACTAGTTGAAGGGGAGCAGTACTTC,CASSRGLVEGEQYF